The TCR beta chain described here comes from a study of CD8+ T cells in alopecia areata. Findings and limits, study-wide: In lesional scalp, particularly from alopecia totalis/universalis, clonality was higher than in normal scalp.

Treatment reported: oral pan-JAK inhibitor, 5-10 mg twice daily. Once RNA had been extracted, it was reverse transcribed into cDNA to act as the sequencing template. Assay used: immunoSEQ multiplex PCR; TCRdb lists only in-frame clones, some missing. The sample lists 200,000 or so clones; 58% were seen once. Remarks on this clone: No antigen is known for it.

Germline assignment: CDR1 SGHTA and CDR2 FQGNSA. The CDR3 runs to 13 residues. V gave up 3 bases and J gave up 5 bases, with 9 bases separating them. The starting material was CD4+ T cells sorted from blood, obtained at week 24, from a patient treated with tofacitinib. This receptor was obtained from a human donor with alopecia areata. This chain links TRBV7-2 with TRBJ2-3; either TRBD1 or TRBD2 may fit D (5 bases each). The CDR3 DNA is TGTGCCAGCAGCTTGCAGGGAGTAGATACGCAGTATTTT. Translating it yields CASSLQGVDTQYF.